Listed here is a single T cell receptor beta chain. The authors' processing: Amplification of reference gene primers was used by the study to estimate nucleated cell counts. Using immunoSEQ multiplex PCR, the repertoire was profiled, and TCRdb retains in-frame clones only, with some absent. V, J and clone size are those of that table, while D and trimming were read from the DNA. The sample records under 95,000 clones, around four fifths being singletons. Trimming cost V 4 bases and J 7 bases, with 22 bases left between them. The CDR3 length is 15 residues. Germline V gives CDR1 GTSNPN, CDR2 SVGIG (reference sequence). The record originates from a study of blood T cell repertoires in COVID-19. Study details: The United States, Italy and Spain provided the acute and convalescent COVID-19 samples. T cells, B-cell-depleted T cells, or PBMCs provided the cDNA or gDNA that served as material.

Sequenced material: peripheral blood. The sequence derives from a man between 65 and 85 years old with acute or convalescent COVID-19. The gene calls are TRBV30 and TRBJ1-2, with unresolved D. CDR3 residues: CAWKALAGGPGGYTF. CDR3 nucleotide sequence: TGTGCCTGGAAGGCTCTGGCGGGAGGGCCGGGTGGCTACACCTTC.